This record concerns one TCR beta chain sequence. Its antigen remains undetermined. Base-call qualities are not available, and no considerably larger clone is one nucleotide away. The sample originates from a study of blood T cell repertoires in COVID-19 (dated by TCRdb to 2019 to 2021). In terms of the full investigation: Collaborator samples came from the United States, Italy and Spain and covered acute and convalescent phases of COVID-19. The material from the prospective study consisted of cDNA or gDNA derived from T cells, B-cell-depleted T cells, or PBMCs. Subjects who had been exposed to COVID-19, were actively infected with it, or had recovered from it provided the deeply sampled blood TCRbeta repertoires that made up the dataset. The repertoires were made available in a free public database intended to serve as a resource for research on the immune response to SARS-CoV-2. The samples were drawn from two sources: the first 160 participants of the ongoing ImmuneRACE study, and 950 to 1,500 subjects contributed by 6 global collaborators. A de-identified subject ID, COVID-19 status, age in years and sex were almost always included in the sample metadata. Where available, HLA class I and class II types were obtained from metadata supplied by the sample provider rather than from assay-based typing.

V loses 5 bases at its end and J loses 5 bases; junction bases beyond the gene matches: 4. The CDR3 runs 13 residues from the cysteine to the phenylalanine. Solely the CDR3 DNA is kept, with 39 bases framed from the first base. Based on the germline V gene, the CDR1 and CDR2 sequences are SQVTM and ANQGSEA. The immunoSEQ Assay, a bias-controlled multiplex PCR, was used to amplify TCRbeta CDR3 regions from genomic DNA. The original methods were these. Within the assay, amplification of reference gene primers was used to estimate how many nucleated cells each sample contained. Sequence reads were collapsed and filtered to measure the absolute abundance of every unique TCRbeta CDR3 rearrangement. Productive Simpson clonality was computed per sample as the square root of Simpson's diversity index over productive rearrangements. TCRdb holds this immuneACCESS table with in-frame rearrangements only. Some clones are missing; in checked studies, unresolved V genes explain under half, and the rest has no known cause. That table furnishes V, J and clone size, whereas the DNA furnished D and trimming. A total of approximately 89,000 clones appear in this sample, about 81% of them only once. The top ten clonotypes cover approximately 25% of the sample.

Collaborating institutions collected whole blood in K2EDTA tubes following their own protocols. For TCRbeta analysis, collaborator samples were shipped as frozen whole blood, as isolated PBMCs, or as DNA extracted from either sample type. Broad study findings and their caveats: How much clinical and demographic metadata was included differed by source and by participant, and the metadata was provided uncurated.

The TCR comes from a man between 65 and 85 years old with acute or convalescent COVID-19. The sample comprised peripheral blood. The chain couples TRBV29-1 to TRBJ1-2, with 11 bases matching TRBD1. The CDR3 reads CSVSRDRGYGYTF. The DNA is TGCAGCGTTTCTCGGGACAGGGGGTATGGCTACACCTTC.